A selection of T cell receptor beta chains follows, all from one sample in a study of cytomegalovirus exposure and HLA in healthy donors. The method was immunoSEQ multiplex PCR; TCRdb's version includes in-frame clones alone and lacks a portion of them. The sample yields around 140,000 clones, roughly 73% seen once. Material: PBMCs. These receptors all stem from a female donor in good health and CMV-seronegative. CDR3s include the opening cysteine and the closing phenylalanine or tryptophan. A D gene is named only where the DNA matches it firmly. The listing skips clone size in some rows; elsewhere it reads once, few, many or a size class.

>TRBJ1-4|TRBD1|TRBV30|NA
TGTGCCTGGGATCCGGGACAGGGGTTTACTAATGAAAAACTGTTTTTT
CAWDPGQGFTNEKLFF
>TRBJ2-3|TRBD1|TRBV7-9|few
TGTGCCAGCAGCCCTGGACAGGGGGAGGCAGATACGCAGTATTTT
CASSPGQGEADTQYF
>TRBJ1-2|NA|TRBV21-1|NA
TGTGCCAGCAGCAAAGGGCGGACATGGAGCGCCTCCTATGGCTACACCTTC
CASSKGRTWSASYGYTF
>TRBJ2-6|TRBD1|TRBV6-5|NA
TGTGCCAGCACCGACAGGGTAACTGGGGCCAACGTCCTGACTTTC
CASTDRVTGANVLTF
>TRBJ1-5|NA|TRBV12-5|NA
TGTGCTAGTGGTTTGGAGACTGGGTCCCAGCATTTT
CASGLETGSQHF
>TRBJ1-6|NA|TRBV1|NA
TGCACCAGCAGCCAAGACGGGGGACCTTATAATTCACCCCTCCACTTT
CTSSQDGGPYNSPLHF
>TRBJ2-7|TRBD1|TRBV6-5|NA
TGTGCCAGCAGTGCGACAGGGAGCGAGCAGTACTTC
CASSATGSEQYF
>TRBJ1-1|NA|TRBV6-5|few
TGTGCCAGCAGTTCCCCTCAGGGCGTGAACACTGAAGCTTTCTTT
CASSSPQGVNTEAFF
>TRBJ2-2|TRBD1|TRBV13|NA
TGTGCCAGCAGCCTGGGACAGACGAACACCGGGGAGCTGTTTTTT
CASSLGQTNTGELFF
>TRBJ2-7|TRBD1|TRBV11-2|NA
TGTGCCAGCAGCCTCGGGACAGAGGCCTACGAGCAGTACTTC
CASSLGTEAYEQYF
>TRBJ2-7|TRBD1|TRBV6-1|NA
TGTGCCAGCAGTACACAGGGGGCCTACGAGCAGTACTTC
CASSTQGAYEQYF
>TRBJ1-1|NA|TRBV28|once
TGTGCCAGCAGTTTAGGGGCAGGGCGGACTGAAGCTTTCTTT
CASSLGAGRTEAFF
>TRBJ2-7|TRBD1|TRBV6-1|NA
TGTGCCAGCAGTGAACAAGACAGGGGGCTCGACGAGCAGTACTTC
CASSEQDRGLDEQYF
>TRBJ2-1|TRBD2|TRBV6-1|few
TGTGCCAGCAGTGAAGAGACTAGCGCCCGCTACAATGAGCAGTTCTTC
CASSEETSARYNEQFF
>TRBJ2-3|NA|TRBV18|NA
TGTGCCAGCTCACCGTTGGTTCAAGCGGGTACTAGCACAGATACGCAGTATTTT
CASSPLVQAGTSTDTQYF
>TRBJ2-7|NA|TRBV19|NA
TGTGCCAGTAGTATAGATTCATCCTACGAGCAGTACTTC
CASSIDSSYEQYF
>TRBJ2-1|NA|TRBV7-7|NA
TGTGCTAGCAGCTTAGGGTCTGCGAACAATGAGCAGTTCTTC
CASSLGSANNEQFF
>TRBJ1-1|TRBD1|TRBV27|NA
TGTGCCAGCAGTCTCAGGGGGCAGGGCACTGAAGCTTTCTTT
CASSLRGQGTEAFF
>TRBJ2-7|TRBD2|TRBV15|NA
TGTGCCACCAGCGCCCTAGGGGAGGGATTGGAGCAGTACTTC
CATSALGEGLEQYF
>TRBJ2-5|NA|TRBV6-5|NA
TGTGCCAGCAACCAAAATATGGCCAGGGGAGAGACCCAGTACTTC
CASNQNMARGETQYF
>TRBJ2-3|NA|TRBV9|once
TGTGCCAGCAGCGGCGCTGGGGCGGGCACAGATACGCAGTATTTT
CASSGAGAGTDTQYF
>TRBJ1-5|NA|TRBV5-3|NA
TGTGCCAGAAGCTTCCGGGGTTCGGGCAATCAGCCCCAGCATTTT
CARSFRGSGNQPQHF
>TRBJ2-7|NA|TRBV5-1|NA
TGCGCCAGCTGGATAGGGGACATTAGCACCTACGAGCAGTACTTC
CASWIGDISTYEQYF
>TRBJ2-1|NA|TRBV7-2|NA
TGTGCCAGCAGCTTAGGACGGGGGAGCTCCTACAATGAGCAGTTCTTC
CASSLGRGSSYNEQFF
>TRBJ2-6|TRBD1|TRBV11-2|NA
TGTGCCAGCAGCTCAACATTCAGGGGGCTTGGGGCCAACGTCCTGACTTTC
CASSSTFRGLGANVLTF
>TRBJ2-5|TRBD2|TRBV9|NA
TGTGCCAGCAGCGAGGGCCCGGGGGGGCTAGAGACCCAGTACTTC
CASSEGPGGLETQYF
>TRBJ1-1|NA|TRBV13|once
TGTGCCAGCAGCTTAAAACCCGTAGGGGATGAAGCTTTCTTT
CASSLKPVGDEAFF
>TRBJ2-6|TRBD1|TRBV27|NA
TGTGCCAGTAGACCCGACAGGGGGCGGCTCCTCCGGGCCAACGTCCTGACTTTC
CASRPDRGRLLRANVLTF
>TRBJ2-1|NA|TRBV5-1|NA
TGCGCCAGCCTAGAGACAGGCTCCTACAATGAGCAGTTCTTC
CASLETGSYNEQFF
>TRBJ2-7|TRBD2|TRBV11-3|NA
TGTGCCAGCAGCTTGACGGGAGGGGTCTCCTACGAGCAGTACTTC
CASSLTGGVSYEQYF
>TRBJ2-1|NA|TRBV7-2|NA
TGTGCCAGCAGCTTACTACTAGCTATTGAGCAGTTCTTC
CASSLLLAIEQFF
>TRBJ1-1|NA|TRBV5-4|NA
TGTGCCAGCAGCTTGGACGGCGGCCCACCCACTGAAGCTTTCTTT
CASSLDGGPPTEAFF
>TRBJ2-6|NA|TRBV11-3|NA
TGTGCCAGCAGCTTAGGGGCAACCGGGGCCAACGTCCTGACTTTC
CASSLGATGANVLTF
>TRBJ1-2|TRBD1|TRBV5-1|NA
TGCGCCAGCAGCCCGGATCCGGGACAGGGAGAAAAAACCTTC
CASSPDPGQGEKTF
>TRBJ2-7|NA|TRBV6-5|NA
TGTGCCAGCAGTTTTTCAGACAGAGCCTACGAGCAGTACTTC
CASSFSDRAYEQYF
>TRBJ2-2|NA|TRBV11-3|NA
TGTGCCAGCAGCCCGGTAGGGAGCACCGGGGAGCTGTTTTTT
CASSPVGSTGELFF
>TRBJ1-2|TRBD1|TRBV27|few
TGTGCCAGCAGTTTAGACCGGGACAGCTTCTATGGCTACACCTTC
CASSLDRDSFYGYTF
>TRBJ1-5|NA|TRBV28|NA
TGTGCCAGCAGCCCAATAGGACAGCAAAATCAGCCCCAGCATTTT
CASSPIGQQNQPQHF
>TRBJ2-4|NA|TRBV12-5|NA
TGTGCTAGTGGTTTGGACAGGGAATACGGCAAAAACATTCAGTACTTC
CASGLDREYGKNIQYF
>TRBJ1-1|NA|TRBV11-1|NA
TGTGCCAGCAGCTTAGCGCTTTCTCCAGGGGCGAACACTGAAGCTTTCTTT
CASSLALSPGANTEAFF
>TRBJ2-5|NA|TRBV5-1|NA
TGCGCCAGCAGCTTGGGTAGCGGCGGGGAGACCCAGTACTTC
CASSLGSGGETQYF
>TRBJ1-5|TRBD1|TRBV27|NA
TGTGCCAGCCGACAGGGGGCATCGGTAAGCAATCAGCCCCAGCATTTT
CASRQGASVSNQPQHF
>TRBJ2-5|TRBD2|TRBV6-5|NA
TGTGCCAGCAGTTACCCCTACGGGGGGGCTCAAGAGACCCAGTACTTC
CASSYPYGGAQETQYF
>TRBJ2-1|TRBD2|TRBV9|NA
TGTGCCAGCAGCGTAGGTTCCTCTAGCGGACTGTACAATGAGCAGTTCTTC
CASSVGSSSGLYNEQFF
>TRBJ1-2|NA|TRBV28|NA
TGTGCCATCCCATCGGTCCGGGGACACTCTCTAGCAACCTATGGCTACACCTTC
CAIPSVRGHSLATYGYTF
>TRBJ1-3|TRBD1|TRBV28|NA
TGTGCCAGCAGTTTCGGACAGGACTCTGGAAACACCATATATTTT
CASSFGQDSGNTIYF
>TRBJ2-7|TRBD1|TRBV5-1|NA
TGCGCCAGCATGACAGGGCTCGGCTCCGAGCAGTACTTC
CASMTGLGSEQYF
>TRBJ2-7|NA|TRBV11-2|once
TGTGCCAGCAGCTTAGGAGCCGAGAATTCCTACGAGCAGTACTTC
CASSLGAENSYEQYF
>TRBJ1-1|NA|TRBV28|NA
TGTGCCAGCATCGGGGGTACCTCGAACACTGAAGCTTTCTTT
CASIGGTSNTEAFF